This passage covers 25 T cell receptor beta chains from one sample sequenced in a study of regulatory and conventional T cells in RAG deficiency. Blood CD4+ CD25-low CD127-high conventional T cells supplied the genomic DNA template. Sequencing was performed with immunoSEQ multiplex PCR; in TCRdb, only in-frame clones are kept and a portion is missing. The data show over 45,000 clones, 90% seen once. These data are also associated with another study on regulatory T cells. This second study notes: The primer mix had 52 TRBV and 13 TRBJ primers.

What was sequenced was CD4+ effector T cells sorted from blood. The receptors here all came from a human donor in good health.

V and J are TRBV11-2 and TRBJ2-2; TRBD2 aligns across 9 bases. V lost 1 base, J lost 3 bases, and 6 bases stayed unmatched. CDR3 length equals 17 residues. CDR1 is SGHAT and CDR2 is FQNNGV in the germline V gene. The CDR3 here is CASSLVVSGRDTGELFF. The CDR3 DNA sequence: TGTGCCAGCAGCTTAGTTGTTAGCGGGAGAGACACCGGGGAGCTGTTTTTT.

CDR3 DNA sequence: TGTGCCAGCAGCAGACTAGCGGGCGGCTTTCACGAGCAGTACTTC. This sequence encodes CASSRLAGGFHEQYF. The chain links TRBV11-3 to TRBJ2-7; 10 bases are shared with TRBD2. J lost 5 bases, V lost 5 bases, and 9 bases had no gene match. The CDR3 is made up of 15 amino acids. The germline gives CDR1 SGHNT, CDR2 YENEEA.

CDR3: CASSLGPSFGGADGYTF. Written as DNA, the CDR3 is TGTGCCAGCAGTTTAGGACCGTCTTTTGGGGGAGCGGATGGCTACACCTTC. V usage is TRBV27 and J usage is TRBJ1-2; a possible D gene is TRBD1 (5 bases). The CDR3 is made up of 17 amino acids. The germline V gene has CDR1 MNHEY and CDR2 SMNVEV (reference sequence). V was pared by 2 bases and J by 6 bases, with 22 bases between.

This chain links TRBV10-3 with TRBJ2-1; 8 bases align to TRBD1. The CDR3 is made up of 14 amino acids. Germline CDR1 reads ENHRY; CDR2 reads SYGVKD. V lost 9 bases, J lost 5 bases, and 9 bases stayed unmatched. The CDR3 coding sequence is TGTGCCATAAACGACAGGGGTTCGGACAATGAGCAGTTCTTC. It specifies CAINDRGSDNEQFF.

The V call is TRBV10-3, the J call TRBJ1-5, with D perhaps matching TRBD1 (5 bases). The CDR3 totals 12 residues. V dropped 4 bases and J dropped 7 bases, with 8 bases sitting between them. Germline-derived CDR1 and CDR2 are ENHRY and SYGVKD. The CDR3 reads CAISGGGQPQHF. In DNA form, the CDR3 reads TGTGCCATCAGTGGGGGGGGGCAGCCCCAGCATTTT.

V gene TRBV4-2 combines with J gene TRBJ1-1, with D maybe TRBD1 (6 bases). CDR1 is LGHNA and CDR2 is YNFKEQ in the germline V gene. Trimming cost V 5 bases and J 0 bases, with 19 bases left between them. This CDR3 contains 17 residues. CDR3 sequence: CASSEVLGGPMNTEAFF. DNA for the CDR3: TGTGCCAGCAGCGAAGTCCTAGGGGGGCCCATGAACACTGAAGCTTTCTTT.

This clone has only one observation. CDR3 region: CASKGVGGPGFSGANVLTF. DNA for the CDR3: TGTGCCAGCAAAGGAGTAGGAGGGCCAGGGTTCTCTGGGGCCAACGTCCTGACTTTC. The chain combines TRBV27 with TRBJ2-6; a possible D gene is TRBD2 (6 bases). Germline CDR1 and CDR2: MNHEY and SMNVEV (reference sequence). The CDR3 is 19 residues long. Trimming removed 7 bases at V and 0 bases at J, with 22 bases between.

This chain uses TRBV11-2 with TRBJ2-3, with 7 bases aligning to TRBD2. With 1 base clipped from V and 2 bases from J, the junction kept 3 bases outside the gene matches. The CDR3 totals 15 residues. The V gene's germline CDR1 is SGHAT and CDR2 FQNNGV. The DNA for the CDR3 is TGTGCCAGCAGCTTAGTAACTAGCGACACAGATACGCAGTATTTT. Translation gives CASSLVTSDTDTQYF.

The V and J genes are TRBV9 and TRBJ1-1; D might be TRBD1 (6 bases). This CDR3 comprises 14 residues. CDR1 SGDLS and CDR2 YYNGEE come from the germline V gene. The V end lost 3 bases, the J end lost 0 bases, and 9 bases lay between the germline ends. Written as DNA, the CDR3 is TGTGCCAGCAGCGCTCAGGGGTTGAACACTGAAGCTTTCTTT. This sequence encodes CASSAQGLNTEAFF.

This clone was seen once. The chain uses TRBV5-1 and TRBJ2-5; D is unresolved. CDR1 is SGHRS, CDR2 YFSETQ, per germline. The CDR3 has 15 amino acids. V lost 0 bases, J lost 1 base, and 10 bases lay in between. In DNA, the CDR3 is TGCGCCAGCAGCTTGGATAGTCGGCCCCAAGAGACCCAGTACTTC. It translates to CASSLDSRPQETQYF.

This rearrangement joins TRBV6-5 to TRBJ1-5; D is unclear. The CDR3 spans 15 residues. Germline lookup yields CDR1 MNHEY and CDR2 SVGAGI. V was shortened by 6 bases and J by 4 bases, with 16 bases between the two germline ends. CDR3 nucleotides: TGTGCCAGCAGAACAGAGTCTAAACGGAATCAGCCCCAGCATTTT. This encodes CASRTESKRNQPQHF.

This chain's CDR3 is CSVGWGSGEKLFF. The CDR3 DNA sequence: TGCAGCGTTGGGTGGGGGTCTGGGGAAAAACTGTTTTTT. The rearrangement uses TRBV29-1 and TRBJ1-4, with TRBD1 as a possible D gene (5 bases). Germline V lookup: CDR1 SQVTM, CDR2 ANQGSEA. Trimming took 4 bases from V and 8 from J, leaving 14 bases between them. The CDR3 is 13 residues long.

The DNA for the CDR3 is TGTGCCAGCACAGGACAGAATACTGGAAACACCATATATTTT. This encodes CASTGQNTGNTIYF. V gene TRBV6-5 combines with J gene TRBJ1-3; D may be TRBD1 (6 bases). With 7 bases removed from V and 2 bases from J, the gap between germline ends came to 12 bases. CDR1 and CDR2 (germline): MNHEY, SVGAGI. This CDR3 comprises 14 residues.

V is TRBV6-1 and J is TRBJ1-2; D ambiguous. CDR1 MNHNS and CDR2 SASEGT come from the germline V gene. Deletions cut 6 bases from V and 7 bases from J, with 18 bases between. This CDR3 has 14 residues. In DNA form, the CDR3 reads TGTGCCAGCAGCCCACAGAGGGAGTTTGGTGGCTACACCTTC. Translating gives CASSPQREFGGYTF.

V is TRBV7-9 and J is TRBJ2-7; possibly TRBD2 for D (5 bases). CDR1 and CDR2 (germline): SEHNR, FQNEAQ (reference sequence). V was clipped by 7 bases and J by 3 bases, with 13 bases between them. CDR3 length: 13 residues. CDR3 nucleotides: TGTGCCAGCAAGGACGCCGGAGGCTACGAGCAGTACTTC. The encoded protein is CASKDAGGYEQYF. Filled out from reference TRBV7-9 and TRBJ2-7, the complete variable domain reads DTGVSQNPRHKITKRGQNVTFRCDPISEHNRLYWYRQTLGQGPEFLTYFQNEAQLEKSRLLSDRFSAERPKGSFSTLEIQRTEQGDSAMYLCASKDAGGYEQYFGPGTRLTVT.

The V and J genes are TRBV6-5 and TRBJ1-3; 9 nucleotides match TRBD1. Trimming cost V 5 bases and J 5 bases; bases outside gene matches: 4. The germline gives CDR1 MNHEY, CDR2 SVGAGI. The CDR3 runs 14 residues. CDR3 region: CASSRDRERNTIYF. The CDR3 DNA sequence: TGTGCCAGCAGTCGGGACAGGGAGAGAAACACCATATATTTT.

The chain recombines TRBV6-5 with TRBJ1-1; the match to TRBD1 covers 7 bases. The CDR3 sequence is 11 residues long. Germline V gives CDR1 MNHEY, CDR2 SVGAGI. V shed 6 bases, J shed 10 bases, and the junction held 5 bases outside the gene matches. The CDR3 loop reads CASSTDRAAFF. CDR3 in DNA: TGTGCCAGCAGCACTGACAGGGCAGCTTTCTTT.

This clone was seen a single time. The chain couples TRBV7-8 to TRBJ2-1; 8 bases map to TRBD2. The germline gives CDR1 SGHVS, CDR2 FQNEAQ. Unmatched junction bases numbered 11, after V lost 5 bases and J lost 8 bases. The CDR3 spans 15 residues. CDR3 nucleotide sequence: TGTGCCAGCAGCCACGAAAGACTAGCGAGAGATGAGCAGTTCTTC. It encodes CASSHERLARDEQFF.

This chain connects TRBV5-4 to TRBJ2-1; D is unclear. The CDR3 length is 13 residues. V dropped 4 bases and J dropped 3 bases, with 8 bases sitting between them. Looked up from germline, CDR1 is SGHNT and CDR2 is YYREEE (reference sequence). CDR3 region: CASSPDHYNEQFF. CDR3 nucleotides: TGTGCCAGCAGCCCCGATCACTACAATGAGCAGTTCTTC.

V and J are TRBV7-2 and TRBJ1-1, with a tentative D call TRBD1 (5 bases). Germline V lookup: CDR1 SGHTA, CDR2 FQGNSA. The CDR3 totals 15 residues. Trimming stripped 0 bases from V and 0 bases from J, with 8 bases between. The CDR3 DNA follows: TGTGCCAGCAGCTTAGCGGGGGTTATGAACACTGAAGCTTTCTTT. This gives the protein CASSLAGVMNTEAFF.

This chain joins TRBV25-1 and TRBJ1-6; D is ambiguous. V was cut by 4 bases and J by 7 bases, with 11 bases left in between. This CDR3 is 14 amino acids long. Germline V gene lookup returns CDR1 MGHDK and CDR2 SYGVNS. The CDR3: CASSVGLGNSPLHF. The CDR3 coding sequence is TGTGCCAGCAGTGTAGGGTTAGGGAATTCACCCCTCCACTTT.

The rearrangement joins TRBV5-8 to TRBJ1-5; 7 bases match TRBD1. The CDR3 runs to 15 residues. Germline V gene data show CDR1 as SGHTS and CDR2 as YDEGEE. Trimming at V came to 5 bases and at J to 0 bases, leaving 5 bases not matched to a gene. The chain's CDR3 is CASSLTGYSNQPQHF. CDR3 nucleotides: TGTGCCAGCAGTCTGACAGGGTATAGCAATCAGCCCCAGCATTTT.

The rearrangement uses TRBV19 and TRBJ2-3, with 7 bases identical to TRBD1. The CDR3 covers 17 residues. CDR1 is LNHDA, CDR2 SQIVND, per germline (reference sequence). V gave up 1 base and J gave up 0 bases; unmatched junction bases: 7. CDR3 nucleotide sequence: TGTGCCAGTAGTATAGGCCCCCCCAGGGGGAGCACAGATACGCAGTATTTT. Its translation is CASSIGPPRGSTDTQYF.

This chain uses TRBV11-3 with TRBJ2-5; D possibly corresponds to TRBD1 (6 bases). Looked up from germline, CDR1 is SGHNT and CDR2 is YENEEA. This CDR3 region has 14 residues. The V gene lost 6 bases and the J gene lost 1 base, with 12 bases spanning the gap. The CDR3 DNA sequence: TGTGCCAGCAGTTTGGGACACCGCCAAGAGACCCAGTACTTC. Its protein is CASSLGHRQETQYF. Filled out from reference TRBV11-3 and TRBJ2-5, the complete variable domain reads EAGVVQSPRYKIIEKKQPVAFWCNPISGHNTLYWYLQNLGQGPELLIRYENEEAVDDSQLPKDRFSAERLKGVDSTLKIQPAELGDSAVYLCASSLGHRQETQYFGPGTRLLVL.

The CDR3 coding sequence is TGCGCCAGCAGTGAGTCAAGGGCGGGAGCTTATTTCTTC. The encoded protein is CASSESRAGAYFF. The J gene is TRBJ2-1, the V gene TRBV10-1; 7 nucleotides agree with TRBD2. Germline V CDR1 and CDR2: WNHNN, SYGVQD (reference sequence). V shed 0 bases and J 16 bases; nucleotides not matched to a gene: 9. The CDR3 is made up of 13 amino acids.